A single sample is the source of the 5 T cell receptor beta chains below, sequenced in a study of identifying expanded T cells in peripheral blood. Profiled with immunoSEQ multiplex PCR; TCRdb holds only in-frame clones, not every one. The sample has about 90,000 clones; approximately 81% are singletons. Sequenced: blood. These receptors were obtained from a person aged 18 to 75 in good health.

The table lists this clone with a count of one. The J gene is TRBJ1-1, the V gene TRBV28; 9 bases are a match to TRBD1. Per the germline V gene, CDR1 is MDHEN and CDR2 is SYDVKM. The CDR3 loop spans 16 amino acids. Trimming cost V 7 bases and J 0 bases; bases outside gene matches: 9. The CDR3: CASKQQGAGMNTEAFF. The CDR3 DNA sequence: TGTGCCAGCAAACAACAGGGGGCAGGAATGAACACTGAAGCTTTCTTT.

The CDR3 coding sequence is TGTGCCAGCAGTTTCCCCGGGAGGACAGCTTTCTTT. It codes for CASSFPGRTAFF. The chain combines TRBV27 with TRBJ1-1; no firm D call. This CDR3 region has 12 residues. Per the germline V gene, CDR1 is MNHEY and CDR2 is SMNVEV (reference sequence). V was trimmed by 3 bases and J by 10 bases, leaving 12 bases between them.

The chain is built from TRBV4-3 and TRBJ1-2; 12 nucleotides agree with TRBD1. This CDR3 is built from 19 residues. Germline loops: CDR1 LGHNA, CDR2 YSLEER. V lost 1 base, J lost 6 bases, and 15 bases stayed unmatched. DNA of the CDR3: TGCGCCAGCAGCCAAGTGAGCGGGACAGGGGGCGCAGGGGGCCATGGCTACACCTTC. Translation gives CASSQVSGTGGAGGHGYTF.

The CDR3 sequence is CASSRGQGQGADEAFF. DNA for the CDR3: TGTGCCAGCAGCCGTGGCCAGGGACAGGGGGCGGATGAAGCTTTCTTT. This sequence joins TRBV5-4 and TRBJ1-1, with TRBD1 identical over 12 bases. This CDR3 contains 16 residues. The V segment lost 4 bases and the J segment 7 bases; nucleotides outside the gene matches: 11. Germline-derived CDR1 and CDR2 are SGHNT and YYREEE (reference sequence).

The gene calls are TRBV5-1 and TRBJ2-2; 11 bases are shared with TRBD2. V lost 2 bases to trimming and J lost 6 bases; unmatched junction nucleotides: 3. This CDR3 contains 15 residues. Germline assignment: CDR1 SGHRS and CDR2 YFSETQ. The CDR3 protein is CASSFGTSGPGELFF. The CDR3 DNA is TGCGCCAGCAGCTTTGGGACTAGCGGTCCCGGGGAGCTGTTTTTT.